The 5 T cell receptor beta chains given below trace back to one sample, sequenced in a study of Ad26.COV2.S vaccination and SARS-CoV-2 variants. This table comes from immunoSEQ multiplex PCR, and its TCRdb copy is limited to in-frame clones, with some not included. The sample lists around 450,000 clones; around 91% were seen once. Specified treatment: around 19 received Ad26.COV2.S at low or high dose, single or two shots; about five received placebo; per-sample allocation not given. Samples were taken on day 63 after the first vaccine or placebo injection. This specimen was peripheral blood, taken in a trial of Ad26.COV2.S vaccine versus placebo. These receptors all stem from a person between 18 and 60 years old who received the Ad26.COV2.S COVID-19 vaccine or a placebo.

In this sample, this clone turned up once. The chain joins TRBV28 to TRBJ1-3; D remains unclear. This CDR3 spans 16 amino acids. V lost 6 bases, J lost 4 bases, and 19 bases lay in between. The germline gives CDR1 MDHEN, CDR2 SYDVKM. CDR3 coding DNA: TGTGCCAGCAGCACCCACCGGGTACGGGCGGGAAACACCATATATTTT. It specifies CASSTHRVRAGNTIYF.

The chain uses TRBV28 and TRBJ1-5; unclear D gene. Trimming cost V 6 bases and J 1 base, with 10 bases left between them. The CDR3 loop spans 14 amino acids. Germline CDR1 is MDHEN and CDR2 is SYDVKM. CDR3 coding DNA: TGTGCCAGCAGACCTCCGCGGAGCAATCAGCCCCAGCATTTT. The encoded protein is CASRPPRSNQPQHF. The complete variable domain, with remaining parts taken from reference TRBV28 and TRBJ1-5, reads DVKVTQSSRYLVKRTGEKVFLECVQDMDHENMFWYRQDPGLGLRLIYFSYDVKMKEKGDIPEGYSVSREKKERFSLILESASTNQTSMYLCASRPPRSNQPQHFGDGTRLSIL.

This chain uses TRBV5-6 with TRBJ1-2, with 7 bases identical to TRBD1. The germline gives CDR1 SGHDT, CDR2 YYEEEE. CDR3 length: 15 amino acids. Unmatched junction bases numbered 12, after V lost 3 bases and J lost 7 bases. CDR3 residues: CASSYGNRGGRGYTF. DNA for the CDR3: TGTGCCAGCAGCTACGGGAACAGGGGTGGTCGTGGCTACACCTTC.

This sequence joins TRBV6-5 and TRBJ1-1; D call uncertain. The CDR3 covers 14 residues. The germline V gene has CDR1 MNHEY and CDR2 SVGAGI. V was trimmed by 0 bases and J by 1 base, leaving 6 bases between them. CDR3 residues: CASSYSSSNTEAFF. The CDR3 nucleotides read TGTGCCAGCAGTTACTCGAGTTCGAACACTGAAGCTTTCTTT.

The V gene is TRBV5-6, the J gene TRBJ1-2, with D tentatively TRBD1 (6 bases). Trimming stripped 0 bases from V and 5 bases from J, with 8 bases between. This CDR3 spans 13 amino acids. The V gene's germline CDR1 is SGHDT and CDR2 YYEEEE. In DNA, the CDR3 is TGTGCCAGCAGCTTGGTAGGGGGGTATGGCTACACCTTC. It is translated as CASSLVGGYGYTF.